The 2 T cell receptor beta chains listed next were all sequenced from one sample in a study of control samples from healthy donors and cancer patients. Clones were read by immunoSEQ multiplex PCR, and TCRdb kept only the in-frame ones, dropping some. The sample records 150,000 to 200,000 clones, roughly 88% being singletons. Material for sequencing was blood. The receptors originated from a woman in her twenties or thirties in good health.

The rearrangement uses TRBV2 and TRBJ1-6; D is uncertain. The CDR3 is 17 residues long. Germline V lookup: CDR1 SNHLY, CDR2 FYNNEI. V lost 1 base and J 3 bases, leaving 13 bases between the germline ends. In DNA form, the CDR3 reads TGTGCCAGCAGTGAAGAGACCGTCCGGATCTATAATTCACCCCTCCACTTT. As protein: CASSEETVRIYNSPLHF.

This rearrangement joins TRBV4-1 to TRBJ1-2; the match to TRBD1 covers 7 bases. The germline V gene has CDR1 MGHRA and CDR2 YSYEKL. Trimming removed 0 bases from V and 3 bases from J; junction bases left unmatched: 13. This CDR3 contains 18 residues. The CDR3 nucleotides are TGCGCCAGCAGCCAAGAGGTCCAGGGGACCGGGACAGACTATGGCTACACCTTC. This sequence encodes CASSQEVQGTGTDYGYTF.